The 18 T cell receptor beta chains below all came from one sample that was sequenced in a study of cytomegalovirus exposure and HLA in healthy donors. PCR involved 60 Vbeta and 13 Jbeta primers. Some clones are missing from TCRdb's copy, which holds only in-frame ones; the method was immunoSEQ multiplex PCR. Counted here are approximately 140,000 clones, roughly 83% occurring once; the ten biggest clones make up about 3.5%. Sequencing was performed on PBMCs. These receptors were taken from a human donor in good health.

The chain combines TRBV19 with TRBJ2-7; 7 positions match TRBD1. V trimming: 4 bases; J trimming: 12 bases; junction bases outside the gene matches: 6. The CDR3 is made up of 11 amino acids. The germline gives CDR1 LNHDA, CDR2 SQIVND (reference sequence). This CDR3 reads CASSTAGTAYF. The CDR3, as DNA: TGTGCCAGTAGTACAGCCGGGACAGCGTACTTC. Supplemented by reference TRBV19 and TRBJ2-7, the full variable domain reads DGGITQSPKYLFRKEGQNVTLSCEQNLNHDAMYWYRQDPGQGLRLIYYSQIVNDFQKGDIAEGYSVSREKKESFPLTVTSAQKNPTAFYLCASSTAGTAYFGPGTRLTVT.

The V call is TRBV27, the J call TRBJ2-1; D is unclear. V was shortened by 6 bases and J by 4 bases, with 13 bases between the two germline ends. This CDR3 region has 14 residues. Germline V gene data show CDR1 as MNHEY and CDR2 as SMNVEV (reference sequence). CDR3 in amino acids: CASRPNGEYNEQFF. The CDR3 bases are TGTGCCAGCAGACCGAACGGAGAGTACAATGAGCAGTTCTTC.

This chain uses TRBV4-2 with TRBJ2-1; maybe TRBD2 (6 bases). CDR1 is LGHNA and CDR2 is YNFKEQ in the germline V gene. CDR3 length: 18 residues. The V end lost 0 bases, the J end lost 4 bases, and 19 bases lay between the germline ends. The chain's CDR3 is CASSQEKLAFSPYNEQFF. DNA of the CDR3: TGTGCCAGCAGCCAAGAAAAACTAGCATTCTCCCCTTACAATGAGCAGTTCTTC.

This clone occurred a few times. The chain couples TRBV5-1 to TRBJ2-5; 14 positions agree with TRBD2. V lost 3 bases, J lost 4 bases, and 5 bases stayed unmatched. This CDR3 comprises 16 residues. Germline V gene lookup returns CDR1 SGHRS and CDR2 YFSETQ. The CDR3 DNA is TGCGCCAGCAGCTCCGGAGGACTAGCGGGAGGAGAGACCCAGTACTTC. It specifies CASSSGGLAGGETQYF. The whole variable domain, filled in from reference TRBV5-1 and TRBJ2-5, reads KAGVTQTPRYLIKTRGQQVTLSCSPISGHRSVSWYQQTPGQGLQFLFEYFSETQRNKGNFPGRFSGRQFSNSRSEMNVSTLELGDSALYLCASSSGGLAGGETQYFGPGTRLLVL.

This rearrangement joins TRBV2 to TRBJ1-2; perhaps TRBD1 as D (5 bases). V lost 7 bases to trimming and J lost 8 bases, with 11 bases between them. Germline V gene sequence: CDR1 SNHLY, CDR2 FYNNEI. This CDR3 contains 11 residues. CDR3 sequence: CASKGAGGYTF. In nucleotides, the CDR3 is TGTGCCAGCAAAGGGGCTGGGGGCTACACCTTC.

This clone was seen more than once but under ten times. The genes are TRBV2 and TRBJ2-1; a possible D gene is TRBD2 (6 bases). Germline loops: CDR1 SNHLY, CDR2 FYNNEI. The CDR3 has 15 amino acids. The V and J ends lost 5 bases and 5 bases respectively, with 16 bases between them. The DNA of the CDR3 is TGTGCCAGCAGTTGGGGACTGGCCACCGACAATGAGCAGTTCTTC. The encoded protein is CASSWGLATDNEQFF.

This clone appeared a few times. V and J are TRBV7-9 and TRBJ1-1; perhaps TRBD1 as D (5 bases). This CDR3 is 16 amino acids long. V lost 5 bases, J lost 0 bases, and 16 bases lay in between. CDR1 and CDR2 from the germline V gene are SEHNR and FQNEAQ (reference sequence). The CDR3 is CASSALSGAMNTEAFF. The CDR3 DNA follows: TGTGCCAGCAGCGCACTTAGTGGGGCCATGAACACTGAAGCTTTCTTT.

V usage is TRBV30 and J usage is TRBJ2-7; maybe TRBD1 (5 bases). CDR3 size: 11 residues. Trimming shortened V by 1 base and J by 6 bases, and 7 bases separated the two germline ends. Germline CDR1 is GTSNPN and CDR2 is SVGIG (reference sequence). The CDR3 protein is CAWSDRGEQYF. As DNA, the CDR3 is TGTGCCTGGAGTGATAGGGGCGAGCAGTACTTC.

The DNA of the CDR3 is TGCGCCAGCAGTCCTTCAGGGGGTTTTAGGTTTACTGAAGCTTTCTTT. It encodes CASSPSGGFRFTEAFF. The chain links TRBV23-1 to TRBJ1-1, with 7 bases lining up with TRBD1. TRBV23-1 is recorded as an ORF, its role being uncertain. The CDR3 extends over 16 amino acids. The trim removed 4 bases at V and 5 bases at J, leaving 13 bases unmatched.

V is TRBV7-2 and J is TRBJ2-3; a weak D match, TRBD1 (5 bases). The CDR3 extends over 16 amino acids. Trimming took off 1 base at V and 1 base at J, with 12 bases between the two ends. Germline CDR1 is SGHTA and CDR2 is FQGNSA. The CDR3 DNA reads as TGTGCCAGCAGCTTAGTGGACAAAGGGGGCACAGATACGCAGTATTTT. Translation: CASSLVDKGGTDTQYF.

The rearrangement links TRBV29-1 to TRBJ2-3; 9 bases match TRBD2. The germline gives CDR1 SQVTM, CDR2 ANQGSEA. CDR3 size: 14 residues. The V gene end was trimmed by 4 bases and the J gene end by 0 bases; junction bases not matched to a gene: 2. DNA of the CDR3: TGCAGCGTTGTTACTAGCGGGAGCACAGATACGCAGTATTTT. Protein sequence: CSVVTSGSTDTQYF.

This chain joins TRBV6-6 and TRBJ2-5; 8 positions agree with TRBD1. With 6 bases clipped from V and 5 bases from J, the junction kept 5 bases outside the gene matches. The CDR3 is made up of 13 amino acids. Germline-derived CDR1 and CDR2 are MNHNY and SVGAGI (reference sequence). The CDR3 spells CASSSTGAETQYF. The DNA of the CDR3 is TGTGCCAGCAGCTCGACAGGGGCCGAGACCCAGTACTTC.

The V and J genes are TRBV19 and TRBJ2-2; D perhaps matches TRBD1 (5 bases). Trimming removed 5 bases from V and 6 bases from J, with 16 bases in between. This CDR3 spans 15 amino acids. From germline, CDR1 is LNHDA and CDR2 SQIVND (reference sequence). The CDR3 here is CASSPNAGFAGELFF. CDR3 sequence (DNA): TGTGCCAGTAGTCCCAATGCAGGGTTCGCCGGGGAGCTGTTTTTT.

This chain joins TRBV28 and TRBJ2-7; TRBD2 might be the D (6 bases). The CDR3 runs 15 residues. Germline CDR1 reads MDHEN; CDR2 reads SYDVKM. Trimming removed 7 bases at V and 3 bases at J, with 19 bases between. In DNA, the CDR3 is TGTGCCAGCATCTCAGGGACTCCACGACGCTACGAGCAGTACTTC. It is translated as CASISGTPRRYEQYF.

The CDR3 DNA sequence: TGTGCCAGCAGCAGTCTCAGGGGCCGAGACACAGATACGCAGTATTTT. Protein sequence: CASSSLRGRDTDTQYF. The chain is built from TRBV11-2 and TRBJ2-3; a weak D match, TRBD1 (6 bases). V lost 5 bases to trimming and J lost 2 bases, with 17 bases between them. CDR1 SGHAT and CDR2 FQNNGV come from the germline V gene. The CDR3 covers 16 residues.

This clone showed up just a few times. The chain joins TRBV6-5 to TRBJ2-7, with TRBD2 matching 11 bases. With 6 bases clipped from V and 1 base from J, the junction kept 5 bases outside the gene matches. CDR3 length: 15 residues. CDR1 MNHEY and CDR2 SVGAGI come from the germline V gene. CDR3 amino acids: CASSDLAGGSYEQYF. For the CDR3, the DNA is TGTGCCAGCAGCGACCTAGCGGGGGGATCCTACGAGCAGTACTTC.

This rearrangement joins TRBV30 to TRBJ2-7; tentatively, D is TRBD1 (6 bases). Germline V lookup: CDR1 GTSNPN, CDR2 SVGIG (reference sequence). V lost 4 bases and J 2 bases, leaving 15 bases between the germline ends. The CDR3 loop spans 14 amino acids. The CDR3 spells CAWNDRWTAYEQYF. The DNA of the CDR3 is TGTGCCTGGAATGACCGGTGGACAGCCTACGAGCAGTACTTC.

The rearrangement links TRBV4-3 to TRBJ2-2, with a weak D call TRBD2 (6 bases). Germline V gene lookup returns CDR1 LGHNA and CDR2 YSLEER. V gave up 0 bases and J gave up 7 bases, with 12 bases separating them. The CDR3 sequence is 15 residues long. This CDR3 is CASSQDREFVGELFF. In DNA, the CDR3 is TGCGCCAGCAGCCAAGATCGGGAGTTCGTCGGGGAGCTGTTTTTT.